A selection of T cell receptor beta chains follows, all from one sample in a study of cytomegalovirus exposure and HLA in healthy donors. Method: immunoSEQ multiplex PCR; TCRdb's copy keeps in-frame clones and lacks some. The profile shows over 75,000 clones, 60% to 80% of them singletons. Material for sequencing was PBMCs. The source is a female donor in good health and CMV-seronegative. The CDR3 runs from the conserved cysteine through the conserved F or W. A D gene is named only where the DNA matches it firmly. Rows may omit the clone size; those that give it use once, few, many or a size class.

v_call: TRBV6-1
clone_size: -
d_call: -
j_call: TRBJ1-2
cdr3_aa: CASSEAGEPYGYTF
cdr3_nt: TGTGCCAGCAGTGAGGCAGGGGAACCCTATGGCTACACCTTC

v_call: TRBV30
clone_size: -
d_call: -
j_call: TRBJ2-2
cdr3_aa: CAWTTGPTNTGELFF
cdr3_nt: TGTGCCTGGACTACAGGACCTACGAACACCGGGGAGCTGTTTTTT

v_call: TRBV5-6
clone_size: -
d_call: -
j_call: TRBJ1-2
cdr3_aa: CASSSAMGSYGYTF
cdr3_nt: TGTGCCAGCAGCTCGGCGATGGGCTCCTATGGCTACACCTTC

v_call: TRBV5-4
clone_size: -
d_call: -
j_call: TRBJ2-1
cdr3_aa: CASSLELAANEQFF
cdr3_nt: TGTGCCAGCAGCTTAGAACTAGCCGCCAATGAGCAGTTCTTC

v_call: TRBV28
clone_size: few
d_call: TRBD1
j_call: TRBJ1-5
cdr3_aa: CASSPPGQGSNQPQHF
cdr3_nt: TGTGCCAGCAGTCCCCCGGGACAGGGGAGCAATCAGCCCCAGCATTTT

v_call: TRBV9
clone_size: -
d_call: TRBD1
j_call: TRBJ2-7
cdr3_aa: CASSARDRAGEQYF
cdr3_nt: TGTGCCAGCAGCGCCAGGGACAGGGCGGGGGAGCAGTACTTC

v_call: TRBV5-1
clone_size: few
d_call: -
j_call: TRBJ2-3
cdr3_aa: CASSNTGVGTDTQYF
cdr3_nt: TGCGCCAGCAGCAATACGGGGGTCGGCACAGATACGCAGTATTTT

v_call: TRBV7-2
clone_size: -
d_call: -
j_call: TRBJ2-5
cdr3_aa: CASSLQTGRETQYF
cdr3_nt: TGTGCCAGCAGCCTACAGACAGGGAGGGAGACCCAGTACTTC

v_call: TRBV28
clone_size: once
d_call: TRBD1
j_call: TRBJ2-5
cdr3_aa: CASSLTGTVQETQYF
cdr3_nt: TGTGCCAGCAGCCTTACGGGGACAGTACAAGAGACCCAGTACTTC

v_call: TRBV18
clone_size: -
d_call: TRBD2
j_call: TRBJ2-7
cdr3_aa: CASSLGLASPYEQYF
cdr3_nt: TGTGCCAGCTCATTAGGACTAGCCTCCCCCTACGAGCAGTACTTC

v_call: TRBV28
clone_size: -
d_call: TRBD1
j_call: TRBJ1-1
cdr3_aa: CASSLDRGRRAFF
cdr3_nt: TGTGCCAGCAGTTTAGACAGGGGGCGCCGCGCTTTCTTT

v_call: TRBV30
clone_size: -
d_call: TRBD1
j_call: TRBJ2-1
cdr3_aa: CACRTGAYNEQFF
cdr3_nt: TGTGCCTGCCGGACAGGAGCCTACAATGAGCAGTTCTTC

v_call: TRBV5-4
clone_size: -
d_call: -
j_call: TRBJ2-7
cdr3_aa: CASSHPGGGDPPKQYF
cdr3_nt: TGTGCCAGCAGCCATCCTGGTGGCGGGGATCCTCCGAAGCAGTACTTC

v_call: TRBV4-3
clone_size: -
d_call: TRBD2
j_call: TRBJ2-1
cdr3_aa: CASSQGLADYNEQFF
cdr3_nt: TGCGCCAGCAGCCAAGGACTAGCGGACTACAATGAGCAGTTCTTC

v_call: TRBV7-8
clone_size: -
d_call: -
j_call: TRBJ1-5
cdr3_aa: CASSPQDRNQPQHF
cdr3_nt: TGTGCCAGCAGCCCACAGGACCGCAATCAGCCCCAGCATTTT

v_call: TRBV28
clone_size: -
d_call: -
j_call: TRBJ1-2
cdr3_aa: CASSLQGLGAYTF
cdr3_nt: TGTGCCAGCAGCCTTCAGGGATTGGGTGCCTACACCTTC

v_call: TRBV10-1
clone_size: -
d_call: TRBD1
j_call: TRBJ2-2
cdr3_aa: CATTGFTTGELFF
cdr3_nt: TGCGCCACGACAGGGTTTACCACCGGGGAGCTGTTTTTT

v_call: TRBV4-2
clone_size: -
d_call: TRBD2
j_call: TRBJ2-2
cdr3_aa: CASSLGEREAFTGELFF
cdr3_nt: TGTGCCAGCAGCCTGGGCGAGCGGGAGGCCTTCACCGGGGAGCTGTTTTTT

v_call: TRBV7-9
clone_size: -
d_call: TRBD2
j_call: TRBJ2-7
cdr3_aa: CASSSLAGVSYEQYF
cdr3_nt: TGTGCCAGCAGCTCGCTAGCGGGAGTCTCCTACGAGCAGTACTTC

v_call: TRBV19
clone_size: -
d_call: -
j_call: TRBJ1-4
cdr3_aa: CASRTGLTGLDEKLFF
cdr3_nt: TGTGCCAGTAGGACTGGGTTGACAGGACTCGACGAAAAACTGTTTTTT

v_call: TRBV7-2
clone_size: -
d_call: -
j_call: TRBJ1-5
cdr3_aa: CASSLYVTESQPQHF
cdr3_nt: TGTGCCAGCAGCTTATACGTTACAGAGAGTCAGCCCCAGCATTTT

v_call: TRBV2
clone_size: -
d_call: TRBD1
j_call: TRBJ1-5
cdr3_aa: CASKPGQGESNQPQHF
cdr3_nt: TGTGCCAGCAAACCGGGACAGGGGGAGAGCAATCAGCCCCAGCATTTT

v_call: TRBV25-1
clone_size: few
d_call: -
j_call: TRBJ2-3
cdr3_aa: CASSVSLMDTQYF
cdr3_nt: TGTGCCAGCAGTGTGTCCTTAATGGATACGCAGTATTTT

v_call: TRBV4-1
clone_size: once
d_call: TRBD1
j_call: TRBJ1-4
cdr3_aa: CASSPGTGNEKLFF
cdr3_nt: TGCGCCAGCAGCCCCGGGACAGGGAACGAAAAACTGTTTTTT

v_call: TRBV11-2
clone_size: -
d_call: -
j_call: TRBJ2-7
cdr3_aa: CASSLDGPVEGQYF
cdr3_nt: TGTGCCAGCAGCTTAGATGGGCCAGTTGAGGGGCAGTACTTC

v_call: TRBV18
clone_size: -
d_call: TRBD2
j_call: TRBJ2-3
cdr3_aa: CASSPVTSGRATDTQYF
cdr3_nt: TGTGCCAGCTCACCCGTGACTAGCGGGAGGGCCACAGATACGCAGTATTTT

v_call: TRBV9
clone_size: -
d_call: TRBD2
j_call: TRBJ2-1
cdr3_aa: CASSYTGGNEQFF
cdr3_nt: TGTGCCAGCAGCTACACGGGAGGAAATGAGCAGTTCTTC

v_call: TRBV28
clone_size: -
d_call: TRBD2
j_call: TRBJ2-3
cdr3_aa: CASNGLVGDTQYF
cdr3_nt: TGTGCCAGCAATGGACTAGTTGGGGATACGCAGTATTTT

v_call: TRBV6-1
clone_size: -
d_call: TRBD1
j_call: TRBJ1-2
cdr3_aa: CASYGTGEAFYGYTF
cdr3_nt: TGTGCCAGCTACGGGACAGGGGAAGCCTTCTATGGCTACACCTTC

v_call: TRBV5-6
clone_size: -
d_call: -
j_call: TRBJ2-5
cdr3_aa: CASSSLTPETQYF
cdr3_nt: TGTGCCAGCAGCTCCCTAACGCCGGAGACCCAGTACTTC

v_call: TRBV7-6
clone_size: -
d_call: -
j_call: TRBJ2-3
cdr3_aa: CASSPSTDTQYF
cdr3_nt: TGTGCCAGCAGCCCTAGCACAGATACGCAGTATTTT

v_call: TRBV29-1
clone_size: -
d_call: TRBD1
j_call: TRBJ1-5
cdr3_aa: CSATTGDQPQHF
cdr3_nt: TGCAGCGCCACGACAGGGGATCAGCCCCAGCATTTT

v_call: TRBV2
clone_size: -
d_call: -
j_call: TRBJ2-7
cdr3_aa: CASSVREVRNEQYF
cdr3_nt: TGTGCCAGCAGTGTCCGGGAAGTACGGAACGAGCAGTACTTC

v_call: TRBV7-2
clone_size: -
d_call: -
j_call: TRBJ1-1
cdr3_aa: CASSLGESNTEAFF
cdr3_nt: TGTGCCAGCAGCTTAGGGGAGTCGAACACTGAAGCTTTCTTT

v_call: TRBV5-1
clone_size: few
d_call: -
j_call: TRBJ1-1
cdr3_aa: CASSIQGLNTEAFF
cdr3_nt: TGCGCCAGCAGTATCCAGGGGTTGAACACTGAAGCTTTCTTT

v_call: TRBV6-5
clone_size: -
d_call: -
j_call: TRBJ2-5
cdr3_aa: CASSPGETQYF
cdr3_nt: TGTGCCAGCAGTCCCGGGGAGACCCAGTACTTC

v_call: TRBV9
clone_size: -
d_call: -
j_call: TRBJ2-1
cdr3_aa: CASSPTINANEQFF
cdr3_nt: TGTGCCAGCAGCCCCACAATTAATGCAAATGAGCAGTTCTTC

v_call: TRBV7-2
clone_size: -
d_call: -
j_call: TRBJ2-2
cdr3_aa: CASSLVFQASGELFF
cdr3_nt: TGTGCCAGCAGCTTAGTGTTTCAGGCGTCCGGGGAGCTGTTTTTT

v_call: TRBV28
clone_size: -
d_call: -
j_call: TRBJ1-2
cdr3_aa: CASSLGWDTLANYGYTF
cdr3_nt: TGTGCCAGCAGTTTAGGATGGGACACCTTAGCTAACTATGGCTACACCTTC

v_call: TRBV5-6
clone_size: -
d_call: -
j_call: TRBJ2-3
cdr3_aa: CASSPFGTKGVFGEYYF
cdr3_nt: TGTGCCAGCAGCCCATTCGGGACAAAGGGAGTATTTGGGGAGTATTATTTT

v_call: TRBV5-1
clone_size: few
d_call: -
j_call: TRBJ1-3
cdr3_aa: CASSPEEGAGNTIYF
cdr3_nt: TGCGCCAGCAGCCCTGAAGAGGGGGCTGGAAACACCATATATTTT

v_call: TRBV6-1
clone_size: -
d_call: TRBD2
j_call: TRBJ2-7
cdr3_aa: CASSATSGASYEQYF
cdr3_nt: TGTGCCAGCAGTGCTACTAGCGGAGCCTCCTACGAGCAGTACTTC

v_call: TRBV19
clone_size: -
d_call: TRBD1
j_call: TRBJ1-5
cdr3_aa: CASSWGTGNQPQHF
cdr3_nt: TGTGCCAGTAGTTGGGGGACAGGGAATCAGCCCCAGCATTTT

v_call: TRBV19
clone_size: -
d_call: TRBD2
j_call: TRBJ2-5
cdr3_aa: CASSIGGTMQETQYF
cdr3_nt: TGTGCCAGTAGTATAGGGGGGACTATGCAAGAGACCCAGTACTTC

v_call: TRBV4-2
clone_size: -
d_call: TRBD2
j_call: TRBJ2-5
cdr3_aa: CASSQDLGAGGQETQYF
cdr3_nt: TGTGCCAGCAGCCAAGATTTAGGAGCGGGGGGGCAAGAGACCCAGTACTTC